The clone carrying this T cell receptor (beta chain) was found a few times. Its antigen is currently unknown. This sample stems from a study of blood T cells in healthy people across ages. Whole-study findings and limits: There was no known CMV status for donors, so expanded clonotype changes were possibly confounded.

A second 7 to 11 cycle PCR used barcoded and J-beta primers. Sequencing yielded, for each sample, at least 2.5 million paired-end reads carrying CDR3. TCRdb re-called the 5' RACE reads with MiXCR, one entry per CDR3 protein. The sample consists of about 640,000 distinct CDR3 sequences, 45% to 65% of them appearing once. In germline, CDR1 is MGHRA, CDR2 YSYEKL. The CDR3 runs 17 residues. Trimming at V came to 0 bases and at J to 6 bases, leaving 8 bases not matched to a gene. Sequences were obtained from blood. This clonotype was sampled from a man aged 55 to 70 in good health. The chain uses TRBV4-1 and TRBJ1-5, with TRBD1 identical over 10 bases. CDR3 sequence reads: CASSQDRGTGVPQPQHF. Here the CDR3 DNA reads TGCGCCAGCAGCCAAGATCGCGGGACAGGGGTCCCTCAGCCCCAGCATTTT.